A selection of T cell receptor beta chains follows, all from one sample in a study of early T cells in non-severe SARS-CoV-2 infection. TCRdb redid the calling of the 5' RACE reads with MiXCR, one entry per CDR3 protein. The data show approximately 69,000 distinct CDR3 sequences, about an eighth seen once. Sequencing was performed on whole blood, taken at baseline. The receptors stem from an adult who was a healthcare worker with PCR-confirmed SARS-CoV-2 infection or an uninfected control (not recorded which). CDR3s include the opening cysteine and the closing phenylalanine or tryptophan. D genes are given only for firm matches. Size tells how often a clone was seen (once, few, many) or the class of an expanded clone, and some rows leave it out.

j_call | d_call | clone_size | v_call | cdr3_aa | cdr3_nt
TRBJ1-4 | . | many | TRBV27 | CASSSGWNEKLFF | TGTGCCAGCAGTTCCGGGTGGAATGAAAAACTGTTTTTT
TRBJ1-1 | . | . | TRBV29-1 | CSVEDPRRNTEAFF | TGCAGCGTCGAAGACCCCAGGCGGAACACTGAAGCTTTCTTT
TRBJ2-5 | . | few | TRBV7-6 | CASIRGGGRQETQYF | TGTGCCAGCATCCGAGGGGGGGGTCGCCAAGAGACCCAGTACTTC
TRBJ2-1 | TRBD2 | few | TRBV7-9 | CASSSPASGRNNEQFF | TGTGCCAGCAGCTCTCCCGCTAGCGGGAGAAACAATGAGCAGTTCTTC
TRBJ1-2 | TRBD1 | many | TRBV7-6 | CASSPGTEPYGYTF | TGTGCCAGCAGCCCAGGGACAGAGCCCTATGGCTACACCTTC
TRBJ2-3 | TRBD2 | . | TRBV29-1 | CSVEKGLEYF | TGCAGCGTCGAGAAGGGACTAGAGTATTTT
TRBJ1-6 | TRBD1 | many | TRBV30 | CACQGDRDSPLHF | TGTGCCTGCCAAGGGGACAGGGATTCACCCCTCCACTTT
TRBJ2-7 | TRBD2 | few | TRBV4-1 | CASSQTSGGTSSYEQYF | TGCGCCAGCAGCCAAACTAGCGGGGGGACTAGCTCCTACGAGCAGTACTTC
TRBJ2-3 | TRBD2 | . | TRBV20-1 | CSARVSQREARDTQYF | TGCAGTGCTAGAGTGTCCCAGCGGGAGGCCCGGGATACGCAGTATTTT
TRBJ2-7 | TRBD1 | . | TRBV20-1 | CSTGVGEQYF | TGCAGCACAGGGGTCGGGGAGCAGTACTTC
TRBJ2-5 | . | many | TRBV20-1 | CSARDPLSETQYF | TGCAGTGCTAGGGACCCCTTGTCGGAGACCCAGTACTTC
TRBJ1-6 | . | many | TRBV10-3 | CAIRYGDGNSPLHF | TGTGCCATCAGATACGGGGATGGGAATTCACCCCTCCACTTT
TRBJ1-2 | TRBD1 | . | TRBV5-1 | CASSLARDRGGYGYTF | TGCGCCAGCAGCTTGGCCCGGGACAGGGGAGGCTATGGCTACACCTTC
TRBJ2-3 | . | . | TRBV11-2 | CASSPSAGYSTDTQYF | TGTGCCAGCAGTCCGAGTGCGGGATACAGCACAGATACGCAGTATTTT
TRBJ2-5 | . | . | TRBV14 | CASSQRVKETQYF | TGTGCCAGCAGCCAGCGAGTTAAAGAGACCCAGTACTTC
TRBJ2-1 | TRBD2 | few | TRBV20-1 | CSASWTSGAVNEQFF | TGCAGTGCTAGCTGGACCAGCGGGGCTGTGAATGAGCAGTTCTTC
TRBJ1-2 | TRBD1 | . | TRBV19 | CASSIRQGPNYGYTF | TGTGCCAGTAGTATAAGACAGGGGCCTAACTATGGCTACACCTTC
TRBJ2-3 | . | . | TRBV19 | CASSIGSGYGTDTQYF | TGTGCCAGTAGTATAGGTAGTGGGTATGGCACAGATACGCAGTATTTT
TRBJ2-3 | . | . | TRBV2 | CASRTQADTQYF | TGTGCCAGCAGAACCCAGGCAGATACGCAGTATTTT
TRBJ1-3 | . | many | TRBV2 | CASRKDFTGNTIYF | TGTGCCAGCAGAAAAGATTTCACTGGAAACACCATATATTTT
TRBJ2-6 | . | many | TRBV4-3 | CASSQDIVSGANVLTF | TGCGCCAGCAGCCAAGATATAGTCTCTGGGGCCAACGTCCTGACTTTC
TRBJ2-5 | . | . | TRBV11-2 | CASSHRSGETQYF | TGTGCCAGCAGCCACCGTTCAGGGGAGACCCAGTACTTC
TRBJ2-7 | . | few | TRBV18 | CASSKTTVGSYEQYF | TGTGCCAGCTCAAAGACTACCGTGGGCTCCTACGAGCAGTACTTC
TRBJ2-7 | TRBD2 | many | TRBV6-6 | CASSYGTSGYLYEQYF | TGTGCCAGCAGTTACGGGACTAGCGGATACCTCTACGAGCAGTACTTC
TRBJ2-5 | . | few | TRBV4-1 | CASSLSGMGTQYF | TGCGCCAGCAGCCTCTCAGGAATGGGGACCCAGTACTTC
TRBJ2-7 | . | many | TRBV9 | CASSVGGASSYEQYF | TGTGCCAGCAGCGTCGGGGGCGCCAGCTCCTACGAGCAGTACTTC
TRBJ1-4 | TRBD1 | few | TRBV20-1 | CSARDRGQGHLF | TGCAGTGCTAGAGATAGGGGGCAGGGCCACCTTTTT
TRBJ2-5 | . | . | TRBV18 | CASSPTGFETQYF | TGTGCCAGCTCACCAACAGGGTTCGAGACCCAGTACTTC
TRBJ1-5 | . | . | TRBV20-1 | CSAQRAGTDTQHF | TGCAGTGCCCAGCGGGCCGGCACAGATACGCAGCATTTT
TRBJ1-4 | TRBD1 | many | TRBV5-1 | CASGIQGTNEKLFF | TGCGCCAGCGGAATACAGGGGACAAATGAAAAACTGTTTTTT
TRBJ2-7 | . | many | TRBV20-1 | CSAKLRGAREQYF | TGCAGTGCTAAGCTTAGAGGGGCGCGTGAGCAGTACTTC
TRBJ2-2 | . | many | TRBV3-1 | CASSQDLSQGRTGELFF | TGTGCCAGCAGCCAAGATCTATCACAGGGACGGACCGGGGAGCTGTTTTTT
TRBJ2-7 | . | . | TRBV20-1 | CSARDSARQYF | TGCAGTGCTAGGGACAGTGCTCGGCAGTACTTC
TRBJ2-7 | . | many | TRBV7-6 | CASSSWGRDEQYF | TGTGCCAGCAGCTCGTGGGGGCGAGACGAGCAGTACTTC
TRBJ2-3 | . | few | TRBV24-1 | CATRDPAGEGDTQYF | TGTGCCACCAGGGACCCCGCCGGAGAGGGGGATACGCAGTATTTT
TRBJ2-1 | TRBD2 | . | TRBV2 | CASRRLAGDFNEQFF | TGTGCCAGCAGAAGACTAGCGGGGGATTTCAATGAGCAGTTCTTC
TRBJ2-3 | TRBD1 | . | TRBV3-1 | CASSRGQQTDTQYF | TGTGCCAGCAGCCGGGGACAGCAGACAGATACGCAGTATTTT
TRBJ2-4 | . | many | TRBV7-9 | CASSLGLGMAKNIQYF | TGTGCCAGCAGCTTGGGGTTGGGGATGGCCAAAAACATTCAGTACTTC
TRBJ2-7 | . | few | TRBV29-1 | CSVRGRFGPYEQYF | TGCAGCGTCAGGGGACGCTTCGGCCCTTACGAGCAGTACTTC
TRBJ2-5 | . | . | TRBV11-2 | CASSQEQTQYF | TGTGCCAGCAGCCAAGAGCAGACCCAGTACTTC
TRBJ2-7 | . | many | TRBV11-1 | CASSRGFNYEQYF | TGTGCCAGCAGCCGGGGGTTTAACTACGAGCAGTACTTC
TRBJ1-6 | . | few | TRBV27 | CASSWGLSNSPLHF | TGTGCCAGCAGTTGGGGGCTTAGTAATTCACCCCTCCACTTT
TRBJ2-1 | . | many | TRBV7-9 | CASSSEPSYNEQFF | TGTGCCAGCAGCTCAGAACCCTCCTACAATGAGCAGTTCTTC
TRBJ1-2 | . | few | TRBV5-1 | CASSLFIGENGYSF | TGCGCCAGCAGCTTGTTTATAGGGGAGAATGGCTACTCCTTC
TRBJ2-2 | . | few | TRBV6-6 | CASSYKTSRGGELFF | TGTGCCAGCAGTTACAAGACTAGTCGGGGCGGGGAGCTGTTTTTT
TRBJ1-5 | . | few | TRBV25-1 | CASSGGALPQHF | TGTGCCAGCAGTGGCGGGGCCCTCCCCCAGCATTTT
TRBJ1-2 | TRBD1 | few | TRBV7-3 | CASSPGQGRSYTF | TGTGCCAGCAGCCCCGGACAGGGGCGAAGCTACACCTTC
TRBJ1-1 | . | few | TRBV7-3 | CASSASTNTEAFF | TGTGCCAGCAGCGCATCCACGAACACTGAAGCTTTCTTT
TRBJ2-5 | . | . | TRBV11-2 | CASSLGGWGETQYF | TGTGCCAGCAGCTTGGGGGGCTGGGGAGAGACCCAGTACTTC
TRBJ1-4 | . | many | TRBV7-9 | CASSLVGRNEKLFF | TGTGCCAGCAGCTTAGTTGGCAGGAATGAAAAACTGTTTTTT
TRBJ2-1 | . | many | TRBV7-8 | CASSLSGAYNEQFF | TGTGCCAGCAGCTTGTCAGGGGCTTACAATGAGCAGTTCTTC
TRBJ1-5 | . | few | TRBV18 | CASSPFYSNQPQHF | TGTGCCAGCTCACCTTTCTATAGCAATCAGCCCCAGCATTTT
TRBJ1-2 | . | many | TRBV20-1 | CSAIKPGTSYGYTF | TGCAGTGCCATAAAACCCGGGACTTCCTATGGCTACACCTTC